A single sample gave rise to the 11 T cell receptor beta chains below, sequenced in a study of T-cell reconstitution after alpha-beta-depleted transplantation in children. The authors prepared the TCRbeta library with unique molecular identifiers. TCRdb analysed the PCR reads with MiXCR anew, one entry per CDR3 protein. This table has about 510,000 distinct CDR3 sequences, roughly 10% appearing once. The source material was PBMCs, mostly from graft donor cells, sampled 180 days after TCRalphabeta/CD19-depleted stem cell transplant. Receptors were obtained from a female patient aged 2 to 10 who had a stem cell transplant for aplastic anemia, so the T cells may come from the graft donor.

This clonotype was detected a few times. This chain uses TRBV6-2 or TRBV6-3 with TRBJ2-5, with TRBD1 matching 9 bases. The V gene's germline CDR1 is MNHEY and CDR2 SVGEGT. This CDR3 comprises 15 residues. After removal of 7 bases from V and 1 base from J, the junction contained 7 bases not matched to a gene. For the CDR3, the DNA is TGTGCCAGCATAATCGACAGGGGGATCCAAGAGACCCAGTACTTC. It encodes CASIIDRGIQETQYF.

J is TRBJ2-7 and V is TRBV5-1; 11 bases are a match to TRBD1. V lost 0 bases, J lost 7 bases, and 6 bases stayed unmatched. CDR1 SGHRS and CDR2 YFSETQ come from the germline V gene. The CDR3 covers 15 residues. The CDR3, as DNA: TGCGCCAGCAGCTTGGCCGGGACAGGGGGAAGGGAGCAGTACTTC. This gives the protein CASSLAGTGGREQYF.

This clonotype was counted a few times. The CDR3 here is CASSSEMSPGVGELFF. The CDR3 DNA reads as TGTGCCAGCAGCTCCGAAATGTCGCCAGGGGTCGGGGAGCTGTTTTTT. The V gene is TRBV7-2, the J gene TRBJ2-2; weak D call: TRBD1 (6 bases). CDR1 and CDR2 (germline): SGHTA, FQGNSA. The length of the CDR3 is 16 residues. V lost 4 bases to trimming and J lost 7 bases, with 19 bases between them. Looking up the rest from reference TRBV7-2 and TRBJ2-2 gives the full variable domain: GAGVSQSPSNKVTEKGKDVELRCDPISGHTALYWYRQSLGQGLEFLIYFQGNSAPDKSGLPSDRFSAERTGGSVSTLTIQRTQQEDSAVYLCASSSEMSPGVGELFFGEGSRLTVL.

The chain uses TRBV6-2 or TRBV6-3 and TRBJ2-5; D might be TRBD2 (6 bases). This CDR3 has 15 residues. Trimming stripped 8 bases from V and 2 bases from J, with 18 bases between. The germline CDR1 and CDR2 sequences are MNHEY and SVGEGT. CDR3 in amino acids: CASGWASAIQETQYF. CDR3 DNA: TGTGCCAGCGGGTGGGCTAGCGCGATACAAGAGACCCAGTACTTC.

This clonotype was seen a few times. The V and J genes are TRBV18 and TRBJ1-1, with 9 bases lining up with TRBD1. Germline V gene data show CDR1 as KGHSH and CDR2 as LQKENI. The CDR3 runs to 15 residues. V trimming: 1 base; J trimming: 3 bases; junction bases outside the gene matches: 3. CDR3 amino acids: CASSPRTGDDTEAFF. The CDR3 DNA reads as TGTGCCAGCTCACCACGGACAGGGGATGACACTGAAGCTTTCTTT.

In its sample, this clonotype was seen a few times. The chain is built from TRBV7-9 and TRBJ1-1; no firm D call. Germline V gives CDR1 SEHNR, CDR2 FQNEAQ (reference sequence). The CDR3 has 8 amino acids. The CDR3 region has the DNA TGTGGGTTGAGCGAAGCTTTCTTT. This translates into CGLSEAFF.

This clonotype has only a few counts. The chain combines TRBV10-3 with TRBJ1-5; D perhaps matches TRBD1 (5 bases). The CDR3 extends over 14 amino acids. Deletions cut 4 bases from V and 5 bases from J, with 12 bases between. Per germline, CDR1 ENHRY and CDR2 SYGVKD. The CDR3 DNA reads as TGTGCCATCAGTGCTGGCAGGGCTGATCAGCCCCAGCATTTT. Residues: CAISAGRADQPQHF.

This clonotype appeared a single time. The genes are TRBV12-3 or TRBV12-4 and TRBJ1-3, with unresolved D. CDR3 size: 14 residues. The V and J ends lost 3 bases and 0 bases respectively, with 6 bases between them. The CDR3 DNA sequence: TGTGCCAGCAGTTTCAGCCTCTCTGGAAACACCATATATTTT. Residues: CASSFSLSGNTIYF.

This clonotype occurred a few times. The CDR3 coding sequence is TGTGCCAGCAGTCGGGACTTTTACACCTACGAGCAGTACGTC. This sequence encodes CASSRDFYTYEQYV. The rearrangement joins TRBV6-2 or TRBV6-3 to TRBJ2-7; tentative D call: TRBD2 (6 bases). Looked up from germline, CDR1 is MNHEY and CDR2 is SVGEGT. The CDR3 contains 14 residues. Trimming left V 5 bases short and J 2 bases short, with 13 bases between.

This clonotype was picked up many times. This sequence joins TRBV12-3 or TRBV12-4 and TRBJ2-2; 7 positions match TRBD2. V lost 6 bases and J lost 1; bases outside the gene matches: 5. This CDR3 has 15 amino acids. As DNA, the CDR3 is TGTGCCAGCAGGATCTCTAGCGGGAACACCGGGGAGCTGTTTTTT. Translating gives CASRISSGNTGELFF.

J is TRBJ2-3 and V is TRBV5-6; no firm D call. Trimming removed 3 bases from V and 5 bases from J, with 19 bases in between. The germline V gene has CDR1 SGHDT and CDR2 YYEEEE. The CDR3 contains 16 residues. The chain's CDR3 is CASSYAPGFQVDTQYF. The CDR3, as DNA: TGTGCCAGCAGCTATGCCCCGGGCTTCCAGGTAGATACGCAGTATTTT.